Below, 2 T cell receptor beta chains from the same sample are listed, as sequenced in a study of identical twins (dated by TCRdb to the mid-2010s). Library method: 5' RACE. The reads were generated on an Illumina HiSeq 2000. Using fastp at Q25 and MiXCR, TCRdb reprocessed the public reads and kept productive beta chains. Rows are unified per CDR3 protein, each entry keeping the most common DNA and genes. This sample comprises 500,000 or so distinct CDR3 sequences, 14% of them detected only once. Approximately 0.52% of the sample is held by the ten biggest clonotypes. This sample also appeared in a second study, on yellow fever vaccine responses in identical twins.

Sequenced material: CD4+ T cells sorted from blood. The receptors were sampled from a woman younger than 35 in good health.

The CDR3 DNA reads as TGTGCCAGCAGCTTCGACAGCGCCTCCTACGAGCAGTACTTC. Its translation: CASSFDSASYEQYF. The chain recombines TRBV7-2 with TRBJ2-7; TRBD1 might be the D (5 bases). Germline V gives CDR1 SGHTA, CDR2 FQGNSA. The ends were cut back, 3 bases at V and 0 bases at J, with 9 bases in the middle. The CDR3 loop spans 14 amino acids.

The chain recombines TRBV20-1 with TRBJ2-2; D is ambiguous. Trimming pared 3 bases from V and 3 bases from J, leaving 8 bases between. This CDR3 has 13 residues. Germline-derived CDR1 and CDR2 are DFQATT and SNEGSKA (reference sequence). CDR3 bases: TGCAGTGCTAGCCCCATCTACACCGGGGAGCTGTTTTTT. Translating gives CSASPIYTGELFF.